The clone carrying this T cell receptor beta chain has a single count. Per the authors' pipeline: Using reference gene primer amplification, nucleated cell counts were estimated. Profiling relied on immunoSEQ multiplex PCR, and the TCRdb table lists in-frame clones only, not all of them. V and J calls and clone size are copied from that table; D and trimming were computed from the DNA. The sample lists approximately 39,000 clones; about 94% were seen once. The source of the sample is a study of blood T cell repertoires in COVID-19. Study at large: Material from acute and convalescent COVID-19 was sourced from the United States, Italy and Spain. Sources were T cells, B-cell-depleted T cells, or PBMCs; the material itself was cDNA or gDNA.

The junction had 6 bases not matched to a gene; V was cut back by 4 bases and J by 4 bases. Germline V lookup: CDR1 LGHDT, CDR2 YNNKEL (reference sequence). CDR3 length equals 15 residues. The sequencing sample was made of peripheral blood. This chain uses TRBV3-1 (or the pseudogene TRBV3-2) with TRBJ2-1; 8 nucleotides match TRBD2. This TCR derives from a human donor with active COVID-19. The donor label of this sample is uncertain. DNA for the CDR3: TGTGCCAGCAGCCCCACTAGCGGAGGATACAATGAGCAGTTCTTC. Translated: CASSPTSGGYNEQFF.